This TCR beta chain was identified in a study of T-cell reconstitution after alpha-beta-depleted transplantation in children. This clonotype was counted many times. Its target is not known. V gave up 1 base and J gave up 2 bases, with 11 bases separating them. The length of the CDR3 is 16 residues. The V gene's germline CDR1 is LNHNV and CDR2 YYDKDF (reference sequence). Study-wide results and limits: Expanded clones from the graft, numbering several hundred, reportedly supplied alpha-beta T cells about two months after transplant. When one year had passed after transplant, most T-cell counts and diversity came from newly produced T cells. Surviving recipient T cells and thymic progenitors underlay high day-60 TCRbeta diversity in some patients.

TCRbeta library preparation incorporated unique molecular identifiers. TCRdb called the PCR reads again in MiXCR, with one record for every CDR3 protein. The table shows approximately 650,000 distinct CDR3 sequences, with roughly 14% occurring only once. The starting material was PBMCs, obtained before TCRalphabeta/CD19-depleted stem cell transplant. This TCR was sampled from a girl aged 2-10 years with congenital amegakaryocytic thrombocytopenia, due to receive a stem cell transplant. The chain links TRBV15 to TRBJ2-2; D may be TRBD2 (5 bases). CDR3 DNA sequence: TGTGCCACCAGCAGAGGGGCTAGCCCTAACACCGGGGAGCTGTTTTTT. As protein: CATSRGASPNTGELFF. Full variable domain (missing parts from reference TRBV15 and TRBJ2-2): DAMVIQNPRYQVTQFGKPVTLSCSQTLNHNVMYWYQQKSSQAPKLLFHYYDKDFNNEADTPDNFQSRRPNTSFCFLDIRSPGLGDTAMYLCATSRGASPNTGELFFGEGSRLTVL.